This T cell receptor beta chain stems from a study of blood T cell repertoires in COVID-19. In the study overall: The origin of the acute and convalescent COVID-19 samples was the United States, Italy and Spain. In each case, the material was cDNA or gDNA derived from T cells, B-cell-depleted T cells, or PBMCs.

The CDR3 length is 16 residues. Germline V gives CDR1 DFQATT, CDR2 SNEGSKA (reference sequence). Losses at the gene ends were 3 bases for V and 1 base for J; bases not matched to a gene: 10. Per the study methods: Amplified reference gene primers provided the basis for estimating nucleated cell counts. Here immunoSEQ multiplex PCR was the method, and the copy in TCRdb shows in-frame clones only, minus some. V and J calls plus clone size are reproduced from that table; the DNA served to infer D and trimming. The sample comprises about 69,000 clones, roughly three quarters of which are singletons, and 45% to 60% rests with the top ten.

Sequencing was done on a sample of peripheral blood. The chain recombines TRBV20-1 with TRBJ2-7; 9 bases are a match to TRBD1. This sequence originates from a human donor in a cohort sampled during active COVID-19. The CDR3 sequence is CSASSTGGLKSYEQYF. The CDR3 coding sequence is TGCAGTGCTAGTTCTACAGGGGGCCTTAAGTCCTACGAGCAGTACTTC.